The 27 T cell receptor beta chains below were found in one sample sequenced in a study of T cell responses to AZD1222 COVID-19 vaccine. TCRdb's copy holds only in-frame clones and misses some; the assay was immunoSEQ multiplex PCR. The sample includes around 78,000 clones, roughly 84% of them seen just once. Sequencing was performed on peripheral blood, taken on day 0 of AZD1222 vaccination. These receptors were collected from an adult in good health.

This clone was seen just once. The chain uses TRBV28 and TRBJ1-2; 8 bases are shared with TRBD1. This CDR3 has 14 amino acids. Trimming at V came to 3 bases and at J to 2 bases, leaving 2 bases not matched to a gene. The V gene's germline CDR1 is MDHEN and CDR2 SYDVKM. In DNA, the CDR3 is TGTGCCAGCAGTTTTTCAGGGGGCAACTATGGCTACACCTTC. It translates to CASSFSGGNYGYTF.

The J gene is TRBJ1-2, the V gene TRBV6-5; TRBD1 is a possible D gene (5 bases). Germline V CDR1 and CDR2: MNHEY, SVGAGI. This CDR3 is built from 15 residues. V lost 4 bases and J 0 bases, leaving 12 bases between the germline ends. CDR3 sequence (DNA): TGTGCCAGCAGTTGGGGGTCAGGAGCTAACTATGGCTACACCTTC. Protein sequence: CASSWGSGANYGYTF.

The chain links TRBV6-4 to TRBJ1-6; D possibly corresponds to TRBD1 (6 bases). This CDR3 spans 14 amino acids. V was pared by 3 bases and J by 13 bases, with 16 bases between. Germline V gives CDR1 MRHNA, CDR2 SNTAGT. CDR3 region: CASSESGGAFPLHF. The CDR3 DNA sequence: TGTGCCAGCAGTGAGTCCGGGGGCGCTTTTCCCCTCCACTTT.

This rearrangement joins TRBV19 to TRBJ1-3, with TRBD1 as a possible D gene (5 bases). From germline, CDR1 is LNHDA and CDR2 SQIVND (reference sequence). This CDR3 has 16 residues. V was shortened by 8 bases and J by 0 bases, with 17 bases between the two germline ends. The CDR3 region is CASGNRGRISGNTIYF. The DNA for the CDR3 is TGTGCCAGTGGGAACCGGGGACGGATCTCTGGAAACACCATATATTTT. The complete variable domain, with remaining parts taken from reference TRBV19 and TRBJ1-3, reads DGGITQSPKYLFRKEGQNVTLSCEQNLNHDAMYWYRQDPGQGLRLIYYSQIVNDFQKGDIAEGYSVSREKKESFPLTVTSAQKNPTAFYLCASGNRGRISGNTIYFGEGSWLTVV.

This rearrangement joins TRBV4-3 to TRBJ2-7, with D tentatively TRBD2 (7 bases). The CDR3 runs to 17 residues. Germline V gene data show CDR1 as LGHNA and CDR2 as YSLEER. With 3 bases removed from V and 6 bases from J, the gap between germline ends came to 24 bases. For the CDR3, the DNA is TGCGCCAGCAGCCACACTACTGGGGGGGGGCCATCGTCCGAGCAGTACTTC. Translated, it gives CASSHTTGGGPSSEQYF.

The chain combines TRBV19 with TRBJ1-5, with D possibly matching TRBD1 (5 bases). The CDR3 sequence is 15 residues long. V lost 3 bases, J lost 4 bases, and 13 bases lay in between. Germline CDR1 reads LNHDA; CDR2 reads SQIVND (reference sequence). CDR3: CASSIGGRGNQPQHF. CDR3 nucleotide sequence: TGTGCCAGTAGTATTGGGGGTCGGGGGAATCAGCCCCAGCATTTT.

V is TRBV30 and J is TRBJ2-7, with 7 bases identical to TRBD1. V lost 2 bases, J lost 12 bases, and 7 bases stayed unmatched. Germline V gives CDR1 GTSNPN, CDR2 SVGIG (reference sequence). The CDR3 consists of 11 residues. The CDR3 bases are TGTGCCTGGAGTACCGACAGGGTAGCGTACTTC. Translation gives CAWSTDRVAYF.

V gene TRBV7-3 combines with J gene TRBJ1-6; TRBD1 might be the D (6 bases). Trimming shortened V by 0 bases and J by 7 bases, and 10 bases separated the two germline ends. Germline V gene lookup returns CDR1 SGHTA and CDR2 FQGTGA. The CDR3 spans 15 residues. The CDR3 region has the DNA TGTGCCAGCAGCTTAACGGTGGGGGGCAATTCACCCCTCCACTTT. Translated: CASSLTVGGNSPLHF.

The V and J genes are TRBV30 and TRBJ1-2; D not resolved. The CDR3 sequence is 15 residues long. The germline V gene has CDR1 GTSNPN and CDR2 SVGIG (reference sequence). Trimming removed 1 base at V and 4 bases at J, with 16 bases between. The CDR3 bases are TGTGCCTGGAGTGCCAGCCGCCAACGGCTCTATGGCTACACCTTC. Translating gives CAWSASRQRLYGYTF.

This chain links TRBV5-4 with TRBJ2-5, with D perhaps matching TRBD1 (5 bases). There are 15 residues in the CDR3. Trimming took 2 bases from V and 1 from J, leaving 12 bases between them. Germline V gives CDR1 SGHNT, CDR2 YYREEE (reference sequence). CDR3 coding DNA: TGTGCCAGCAGCTTTACCGCTAGGGGCCAAGAGACCCAGTACTTC. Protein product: CASSFTARGQETQYF.

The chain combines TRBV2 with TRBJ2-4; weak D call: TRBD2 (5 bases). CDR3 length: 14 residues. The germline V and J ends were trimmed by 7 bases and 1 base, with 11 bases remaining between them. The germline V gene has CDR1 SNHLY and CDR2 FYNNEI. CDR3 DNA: TGTGCCAGCACGAGGGATGCGGCCAAAAACATTCAGTACTTC. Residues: CASTRDAAKNIQYF.

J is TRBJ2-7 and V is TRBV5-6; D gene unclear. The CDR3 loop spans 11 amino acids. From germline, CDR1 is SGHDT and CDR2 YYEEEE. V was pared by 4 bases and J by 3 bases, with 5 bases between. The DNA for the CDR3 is TGTGCCAGCAGCCTTGACTACGAGCAGTACTTC. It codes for CASSLDYEQYF.

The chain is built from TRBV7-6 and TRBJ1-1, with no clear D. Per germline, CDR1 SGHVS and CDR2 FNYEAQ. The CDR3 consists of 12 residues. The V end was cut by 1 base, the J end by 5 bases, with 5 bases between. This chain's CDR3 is CASSLVATEAFF. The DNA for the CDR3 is TGTGCCAGCAGCTTAGTCGCGACTGAAGCTTTCTTT. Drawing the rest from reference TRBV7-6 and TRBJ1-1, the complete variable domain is GAGVSQSPRYKVTKRGQDVALRCDPISGHVSLYWYRQALGQGPEFLTYFNYEAQQDKSGLPNDRFSAERPEGSISTLTIQRTEQRDSAMYRCASSLVATEAFFGQGTRLTVV.

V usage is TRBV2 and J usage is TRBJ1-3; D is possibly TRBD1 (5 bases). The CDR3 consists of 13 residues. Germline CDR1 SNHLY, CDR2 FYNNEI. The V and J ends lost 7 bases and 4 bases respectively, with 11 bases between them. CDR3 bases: TGTGCCAGCACCAGCTACAGGGGAAACACCATATATTTT. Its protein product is CASTSYRGNTIYF.

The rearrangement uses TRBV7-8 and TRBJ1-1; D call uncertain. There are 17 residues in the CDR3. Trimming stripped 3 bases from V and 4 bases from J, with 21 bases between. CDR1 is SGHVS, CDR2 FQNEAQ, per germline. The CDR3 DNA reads TGTGCCAGCAGCTTCGCCCCGAATCGGAGGGTGACCACTGAAGCTTTCTTT. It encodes CASSFAPNRRVTTEAFF.

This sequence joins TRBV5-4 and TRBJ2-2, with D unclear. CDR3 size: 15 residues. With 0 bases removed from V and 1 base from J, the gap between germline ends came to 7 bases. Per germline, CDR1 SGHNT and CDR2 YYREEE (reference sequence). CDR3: CASSLVPENTGELFF. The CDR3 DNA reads TGTGCCAGCAGCTTGGTGCCCGAGAACACCGGGGAGCTGTTTTTT.

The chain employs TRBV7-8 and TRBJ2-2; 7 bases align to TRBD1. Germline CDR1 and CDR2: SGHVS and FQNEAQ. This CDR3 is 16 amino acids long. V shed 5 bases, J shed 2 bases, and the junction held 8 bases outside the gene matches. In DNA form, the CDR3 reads TGTGCCAGCAGCCTAACGACAGGGCCTAACACCGGGGAGCTGTTTTTT. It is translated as CASSLTTGPNTGELFF. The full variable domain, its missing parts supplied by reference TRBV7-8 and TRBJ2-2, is GAGVSQSPRYKVAKRGQDVALRCDPISGHVSLFWYQQALGQGPEFLTYFQNEAQLDKSGLPSDRFFAERPEGSVSTLKIQRTQQEDSAVYLCASSLTTGPNTGELFFGEGSRLTVL.

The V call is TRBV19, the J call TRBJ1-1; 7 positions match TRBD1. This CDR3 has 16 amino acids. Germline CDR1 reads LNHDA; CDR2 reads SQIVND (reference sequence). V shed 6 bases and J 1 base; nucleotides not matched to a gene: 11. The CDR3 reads CASSQTGTRWNTEAFF. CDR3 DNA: TGTGCCAGTAGCCAGACAGGGACTAGGTGGAACACTGAAGCTTTCTTT.

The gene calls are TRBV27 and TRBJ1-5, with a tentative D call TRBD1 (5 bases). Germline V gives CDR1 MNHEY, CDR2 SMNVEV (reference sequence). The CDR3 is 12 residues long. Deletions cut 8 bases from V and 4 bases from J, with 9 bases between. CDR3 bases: TGTGCCAGCGGGGGACTTAATCAGCCCCAGCATTTT. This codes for CASGGLNQPQHF.

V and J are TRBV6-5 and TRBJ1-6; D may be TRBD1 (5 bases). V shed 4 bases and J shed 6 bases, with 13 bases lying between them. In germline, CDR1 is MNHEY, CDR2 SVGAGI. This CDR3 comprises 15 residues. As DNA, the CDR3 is TGTGCCAGCAGTTCTAGCCCAGGGATTAATTCACCCCTCCACTTT. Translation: CASSSSPGINSPLHF.

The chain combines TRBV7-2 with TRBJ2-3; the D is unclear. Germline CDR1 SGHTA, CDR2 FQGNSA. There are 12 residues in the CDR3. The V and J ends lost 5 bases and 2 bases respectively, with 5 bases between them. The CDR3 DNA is TGTGCCAGCAGCGACGCCACAGATACGCAGTATTTT. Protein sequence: CASSDATDTQYF.

As DNA, the CDR3 is TGCGCCAGCCGCCTAGGGCTTGGGAACACTGAAGCTTTCTTT. Protein product: CASRLGLGNTEAFF. V usage is TRBV5-1 and J usage is TRBJ1-1; D unclear. Trimming removed 7 bases at V and 1 base at J, with 14 bases between. The V gene's germline CDR1 is SGHRS and CDR2 YFSETQ. The CDR3 spans 14 residues. The full variable domain, in which reference TRBV5-1 and TRBJ1-1 provide the parts outside the CDR3, is KAGVTQTPRYLIKTRGQQVTLSCSPISGHRSVSWYQQTPGQGLQFLFEYFSETQRNKGNFPGRFSGRQFSNSRSEMNVSTLELGDSALYLCASRLGLGNTEAFFGQGTRLTVV.

The CDR3 sequence: CASSYSRTGGNTEAFF. The CDR3 DNA is TGTGCCAGCAGTTACTCGCGGACAGGGGGAAACACTGAAGCTTTCTTT. This chain links TRBV6-5 with TRBJ1-1; 10 bases align to TRBD1. With 0 bases clipped from V and 2 bases from J, the junction kept 3 bases outside the gene matches. CDR3 length equals 16 residues. CDR1 is MNHEY and CDR2 is SVGAGI in the germline V gene.

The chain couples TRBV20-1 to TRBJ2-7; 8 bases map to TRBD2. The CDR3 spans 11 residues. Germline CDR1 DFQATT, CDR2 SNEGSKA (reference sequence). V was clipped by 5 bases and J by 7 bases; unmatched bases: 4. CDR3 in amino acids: CSAFSGGEQYF. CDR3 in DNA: TGCAGTGCTTTTTCGGGAGGGGAGCAGTACTTC.

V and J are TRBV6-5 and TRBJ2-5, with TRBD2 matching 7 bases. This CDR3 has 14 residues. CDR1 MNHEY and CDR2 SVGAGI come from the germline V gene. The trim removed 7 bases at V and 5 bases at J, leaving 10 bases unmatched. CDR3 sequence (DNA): TGTGCCAGCAAAAGCGGGGCGGGGAGGGAGACCCAGTACTTC. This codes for CASKSGAGRETQYF.

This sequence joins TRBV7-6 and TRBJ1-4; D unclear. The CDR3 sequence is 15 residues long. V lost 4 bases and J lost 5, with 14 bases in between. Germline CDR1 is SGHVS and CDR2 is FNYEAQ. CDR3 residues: CASSSNWSKNEKLFF. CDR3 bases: TGTGCCAGCAGCTCCAACTGGAGCAAGAATGAAAAACTGTTTTTT.

CDR3 protein: CASSVSFSSHEQYF. The DNA of the CDR3 is TGTGCCAGCAGTGTAAGTTTCAGTAGCCACGAGCAGTACTTC. The rearrangement joins TRBV2 to TRBJ2-7; D gene ambiguous. Trimming took off 4 bases at V and 5 bases at J, with 15 bases between the two ends. CDR3 length: 14 amino acids. Germline CDR1 SNHLY, CDR2 FYNNEI.